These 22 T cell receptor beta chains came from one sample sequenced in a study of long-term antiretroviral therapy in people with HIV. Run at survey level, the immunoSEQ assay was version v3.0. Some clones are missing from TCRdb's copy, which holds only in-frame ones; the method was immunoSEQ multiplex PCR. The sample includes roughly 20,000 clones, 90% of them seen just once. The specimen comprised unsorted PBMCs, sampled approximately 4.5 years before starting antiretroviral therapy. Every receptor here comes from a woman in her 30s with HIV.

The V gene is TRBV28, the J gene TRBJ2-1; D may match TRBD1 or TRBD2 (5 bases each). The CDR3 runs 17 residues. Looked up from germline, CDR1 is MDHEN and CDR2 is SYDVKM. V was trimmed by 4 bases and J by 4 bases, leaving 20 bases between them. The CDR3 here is CASSSTGEGHPYNEQFF. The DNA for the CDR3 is TGTGCCAGCAGTTCCACGGGCGAGGGGCACCCATACAATGAGCAGTTCTTC. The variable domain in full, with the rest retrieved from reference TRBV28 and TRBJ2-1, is DVKVTQSSRYLVKRTGEKVFLECVQDMDHENMFWYRQDPGLGLRLIYFSYDVKMKEKGDIPEGYSVSREKKERFSLILESASTNQTSMYLCASSSTGEGHPYNEQFFGPGTRLTVL.

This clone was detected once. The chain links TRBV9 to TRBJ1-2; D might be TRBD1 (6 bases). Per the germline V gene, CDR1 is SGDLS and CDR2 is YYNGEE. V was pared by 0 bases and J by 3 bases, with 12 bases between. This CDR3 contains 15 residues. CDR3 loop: CASSVGTAKYYGYTF. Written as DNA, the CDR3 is TGTGCCAGCAGCGTAGGGACAGCTAAATACTATGGCTACACCTTC.

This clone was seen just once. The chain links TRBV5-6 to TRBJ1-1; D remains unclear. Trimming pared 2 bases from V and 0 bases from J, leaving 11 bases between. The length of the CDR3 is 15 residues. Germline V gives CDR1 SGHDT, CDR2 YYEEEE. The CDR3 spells CASSLLGPMNTEAFF. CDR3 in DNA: TGTGCCAGCAGCTTATTAGGGCCCATGAACACTGAAGCTTTCTTT. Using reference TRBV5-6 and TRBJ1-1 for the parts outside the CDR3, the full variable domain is DAGVTQSPTHLIKTRGQQVTLRCSPKSGHDTVSWYQQALGQGPQFIFQYYEEEERQRGNFPDRFSGHQFPNYSSELNVNALLLGDSALYLCASSLLGPMNTEAFFGQGTRLTVV.

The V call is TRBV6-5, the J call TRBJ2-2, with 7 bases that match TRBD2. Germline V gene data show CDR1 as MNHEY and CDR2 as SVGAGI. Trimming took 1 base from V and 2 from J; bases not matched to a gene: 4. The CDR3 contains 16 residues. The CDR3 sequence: CASSYLAGVNTGELFF. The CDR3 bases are TGTGCCAGCAGTTACTTGGCGGGGGTTAACACCGGGGAGCTGTTTTTT.

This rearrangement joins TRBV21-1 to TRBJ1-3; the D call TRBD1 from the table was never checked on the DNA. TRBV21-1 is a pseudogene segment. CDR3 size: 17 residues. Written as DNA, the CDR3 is TGTGCCAGCAGCAAAGCGCGGGACAGGGCCTCTGGAAACACCATATATTTT. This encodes CASSKARDRASGNTIYF.

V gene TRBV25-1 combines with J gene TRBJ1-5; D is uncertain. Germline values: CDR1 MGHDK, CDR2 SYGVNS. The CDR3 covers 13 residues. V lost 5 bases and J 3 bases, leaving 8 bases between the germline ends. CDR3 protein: CASSYRDNQPQHF. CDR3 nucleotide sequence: TGTGCCAGCAGTTACCGGGACAATCAGCCCCAGCATTTT.

In DNA, the CDR3 is TGCGCCAGCAGCTCGACTAGCGGGGGAACCTACGAGCAGTACTTC. It specifies CASSSTSGGTYEQYF. The chain is built from TRBV5-1 and TRBJ2-7; 12 bases line up with TRBD2. CDR1 and CDR2 from the germline V gene are SGHRS and YFSETQ. The CDR3 consists of 15 residues. J lost 2 bases, V lost 3 bases, and 3 bases had no gene match.

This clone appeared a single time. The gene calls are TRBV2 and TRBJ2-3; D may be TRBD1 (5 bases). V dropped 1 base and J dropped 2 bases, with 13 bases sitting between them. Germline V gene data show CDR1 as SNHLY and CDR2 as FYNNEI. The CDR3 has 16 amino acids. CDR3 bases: TGTGCCAGCAGTGAAGGGGCAGGGATTTTCACAGATACGCAGTATTTT. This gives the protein CASSEGAGIFTDTQYF.

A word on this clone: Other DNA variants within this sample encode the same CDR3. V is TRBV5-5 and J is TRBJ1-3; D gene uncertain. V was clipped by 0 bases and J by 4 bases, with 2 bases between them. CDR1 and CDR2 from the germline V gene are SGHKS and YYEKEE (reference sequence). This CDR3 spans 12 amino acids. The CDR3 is CASSLEGNTIYF. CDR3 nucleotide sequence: TGTGCCAGCAGCTTGGAGGGAAACACCATATATTTT.

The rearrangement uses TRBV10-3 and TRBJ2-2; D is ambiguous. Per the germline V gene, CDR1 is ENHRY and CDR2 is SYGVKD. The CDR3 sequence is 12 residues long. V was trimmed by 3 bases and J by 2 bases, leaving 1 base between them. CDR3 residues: CAISDNTGELFF. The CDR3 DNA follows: TGTGCCATCAGTGATAACACCGGGGAGCTGTTTTTT.

In nucleotides, the CDR3 is TGTGCCACCAGCAGACCCGGGGGAGTAGAAAAACTGTTTTTT. Translated, it gives CATSRPGGVEKLFF. The V and J genes are TRBV15 and TRBJ1-4; TRBD1 might be the D (5 bases). The germline V gene has CDR1 LNHNV and CDR2 YYDKDF (reference sequence). V was cut by 2 bases and J by 8 bases, with 12 bases left in between. This CDR3 has 14 residues.

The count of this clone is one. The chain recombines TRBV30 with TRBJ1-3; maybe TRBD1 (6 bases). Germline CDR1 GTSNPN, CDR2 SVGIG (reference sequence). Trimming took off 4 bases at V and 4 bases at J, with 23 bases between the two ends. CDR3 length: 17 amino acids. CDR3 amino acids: CAWTQGWGGEVGNTIYF. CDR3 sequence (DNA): TGTGCCTGGACCCAGGGGTGGGGGGGCGAAGTAGGAAACACCATATATTTT.

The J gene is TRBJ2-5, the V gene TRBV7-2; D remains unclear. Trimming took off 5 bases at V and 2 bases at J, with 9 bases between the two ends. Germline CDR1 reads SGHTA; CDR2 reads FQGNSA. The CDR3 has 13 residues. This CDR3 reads CASSLNRQETQYF. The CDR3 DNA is TGTGCCAGCAGCCTAAACCGGCAAGAGACCCAGTACTTC.

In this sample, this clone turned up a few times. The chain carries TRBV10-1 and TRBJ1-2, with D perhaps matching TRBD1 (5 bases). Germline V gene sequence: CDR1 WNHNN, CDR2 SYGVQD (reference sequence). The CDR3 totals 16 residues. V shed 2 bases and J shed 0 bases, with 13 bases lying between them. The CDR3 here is CASSEEGTRTNYGYTF. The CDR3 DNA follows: TGCGCCAGCAGTGAGGAGGGGACCCGCACTAACTATGGCTACACCTTC.

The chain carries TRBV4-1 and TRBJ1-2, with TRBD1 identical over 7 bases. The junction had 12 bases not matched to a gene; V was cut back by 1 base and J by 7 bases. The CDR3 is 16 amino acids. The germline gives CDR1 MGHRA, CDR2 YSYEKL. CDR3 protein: CASSQVLRGGLSGYTF. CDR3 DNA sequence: TGCGCCAGCAGCCAAGTGCTCAGGGGGGGTCTCAGTGGCTACACCTTC.

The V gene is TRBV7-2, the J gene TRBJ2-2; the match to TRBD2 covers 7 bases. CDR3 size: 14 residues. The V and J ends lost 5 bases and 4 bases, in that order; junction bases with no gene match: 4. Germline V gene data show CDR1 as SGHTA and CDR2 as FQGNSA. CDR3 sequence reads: CASSPLAATGELFF. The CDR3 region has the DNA TGTGCCAGCAGCCCTCTAGCGGCCACCGGGGAGCTGTTTTTT.

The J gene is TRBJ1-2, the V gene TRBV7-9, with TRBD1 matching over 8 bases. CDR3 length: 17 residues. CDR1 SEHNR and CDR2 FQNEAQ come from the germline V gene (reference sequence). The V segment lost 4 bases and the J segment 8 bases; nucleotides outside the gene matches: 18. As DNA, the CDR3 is TGTGCCAGCAGCTCGTATACAAAACGGACAGGGATCTACGGCTACACCTTC. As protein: CASSSYTKRTGIYGYTF.

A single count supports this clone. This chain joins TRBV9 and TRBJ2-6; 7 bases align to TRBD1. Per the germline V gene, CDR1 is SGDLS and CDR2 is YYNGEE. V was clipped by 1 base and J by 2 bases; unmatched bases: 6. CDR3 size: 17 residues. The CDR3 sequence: CASSVPITGAGANVLTF. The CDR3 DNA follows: TGTGCCAGCAGCGTACCCATCACAGGGGCTGGGGCCAACGTCCTGACTTTC. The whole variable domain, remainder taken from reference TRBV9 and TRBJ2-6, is DSGVTQTPKHLITATGQRVTLRCSPRSGDLSVYWYQQSLDQGLQFLIQYYNGEERAKGNILERFSAQQFPDLHSELNLSSLELGDSALYFCASSVPITGAGANVLTFGAGSRLTVL.

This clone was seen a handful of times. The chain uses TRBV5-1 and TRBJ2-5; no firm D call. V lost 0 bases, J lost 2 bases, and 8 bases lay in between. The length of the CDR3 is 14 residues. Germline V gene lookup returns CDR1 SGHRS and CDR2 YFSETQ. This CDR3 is CASSLVAVQETQYF. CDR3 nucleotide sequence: TGCGCCAGCAGCTTGGTCGCAGTTCAAGAGACCCAGTACTTC.

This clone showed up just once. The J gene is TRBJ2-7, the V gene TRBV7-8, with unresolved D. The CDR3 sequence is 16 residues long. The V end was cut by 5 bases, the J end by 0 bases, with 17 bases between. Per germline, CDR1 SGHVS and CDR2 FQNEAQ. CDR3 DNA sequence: TGTGCCAGCAGCGCCATCCCCGATAGACCCTCCTACGAGCAGTACTTC. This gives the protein CASSAIPDRPSYEQYF.

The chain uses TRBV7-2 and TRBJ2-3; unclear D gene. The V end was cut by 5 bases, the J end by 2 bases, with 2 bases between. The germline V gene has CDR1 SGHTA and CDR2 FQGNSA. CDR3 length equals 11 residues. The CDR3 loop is CASSDTDTQYF. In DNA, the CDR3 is TGTGCCAGCAGCGACACAGATACGCAGTATTTT.

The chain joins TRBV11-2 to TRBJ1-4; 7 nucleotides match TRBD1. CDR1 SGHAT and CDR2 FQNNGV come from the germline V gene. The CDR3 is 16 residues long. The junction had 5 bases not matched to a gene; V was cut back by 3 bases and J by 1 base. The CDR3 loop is CASSFGRQGTNEKLFF. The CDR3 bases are TGTGCCAGCAGCTTCGGAAGACAGGGAACTAATGAAAAACTGTTTTTT.